These 8 T cell receptor beta chains share one sample of origin, sequenced in a study of PD-1 blockade in classical Hodgkin lymphoma. Sequenced by immunoSEQ multiplex PCR; TCRdb stores in-frame clones only, minus some. The sample records over 35,000 clones, about 90% being singletons. After autologous stem cell transplantation all patients relapsed, and prior brentuximab vedotin exposure differed between cohorts. The sample here was peripheral blood mononuclear cells (PBMCs), taken at baseline. These receptors originate from a human donor with classical Hodgkin lymphoma.

This CDR3 is CASSERGGASYEQYF. CDR3 nucleotides: TGTGCCAGCAGTGAAAGGGGAGGGGCCTCCTACGAGCAGTACTTC. The chain recombines TRBV25-1 with TRBJ2-7, with 7 bases fitting TRBD2. The CDR3 contains 15 residues. J was trimmed by 0 bases and V by 2 bases; bases with no gene match: 4. In germline, CDR1 is MGHDK, CDR2 SYGVNS.

V usage is TRBV19 and J usage is TRBJ2-4; 7 nucleotides align to TRBD1. The V and J ends lost 4 bases and 7 bases, in that order; junction bases with no gene match: 10. CDR1 is LNHDA, CDR2 SQIVND, per germline (reference sequence). The CDR3 length is 15 residues. This chain's CDR3 is CASSNPRQGLNIQYF. Here the CDR3 DNA reads TGTGCCAGTAGTAACCCCCGACAGGGCTTGAACATTCAGTACTTC. The variable domain in full, completed from reference TRBV19 and TRBJ2-4, reads DGGITQSPKYLFRKEGQNVTLSCEQNLNHDAMYWYRQDPGQGLRLIYYSQIVNDFQKGDIAEGYSVSREKKESFPLTVTSAQKNPTAFYLCASSNPRQGLNIQYFGAGTRLSVL.

The V and J genes are TRBV6-4 and TRBJ2-3, with D possibly TRBD1 on 5 matching bases. There are 14 residues in the CDR3. Trimming shortened V by 2 bases and J by 0 bases, and 6 bases separated the two germline ends. Germline V lookup: CDR1 MRHNA, CDR2 SNTAGT. The DNA of the CDR3 is TGTGCCAGCAGTGACAAGGGGAGCACAGATACGCAGTATTTT. It specifies CASSDKGSTDTQYF.

The count of this clone is one. This sequence joins TRBV9 and TRBJ2-3; D not certain. Trimming left V 0 bases short and J 5 bases short, with 7 bases between. Germline CDR1 and CDR2: SGDLS and YYNGEE. The CDR3 runs to 13 residues. The CDR3 DNA follows: TGTGCCAGCAGCGTAGAGTGGAAAGATACGCAGTATTTT. Translation gives CASSVEWKDTQYF.

The chain has TRBV6-1 and TRBJ2-7; TRBD1 aligns across 10 bases. Germline CDR1 and CDR2: MNHNS and SASEGT. V was clipped by 3 bases and J by 7 bases; unmatched bases: 6. The CDR3 is 14 amino acids. CDR3 sequence reads: CASSDRDRGREQYF. CDR3 nucleotide sequence: TGTGCCAGCAGTGACAGGGACAGGGGACGAGAGCAGTACTTC.

The V call is TRBV2, the J call TRBJ1-2; D remains ambiguous. This CDR3 contains 13 residues. V was shortened by 4 bases and J by 5 bases, with 11 bases between the two germline ends. Per germline, CDR1 SNHLY and CDR2 FYNNEI. The CDR3: CASSARVGYGYTF. CDR3 DNA: TGTGCCAGCAGTGCAAGGGTAGGGTATGGCTACACCTTC. The variable domain in full, with the rest retrieved from reference TRBV2 and TRBJ1-2, is EPEVTQTPSHQVTQMGQEVILRCVPISNHLYFYWYRQILGQKVEFLVSFYNNEISEKSEIFDDQFSVERPDGSNFTLKIRSTKLEDSAMYFCASSARVGYGYTFGSGTRLTVV.

The V gene is TRBV6-5, the J gene TRBJ2-3; D may be TRBD1 (5 bases). The V end was cut by 5 bases, the J end by 0 bases, with 9 bases between. Germline V lookup: CDR1 MNHEY, CDR2 SVGAGI. CDR3 length: 14 residues. CDR3 coding DNA: TGTGCCAGCAGTCCCGCAGGGAGCACAGATACGCAGTATTTT. This translates into CASSPAGSTDTQYF.

J is TRBJ2-1 and V is TRBV9; a possible D gene is TRBD2 (6 bases). CDR1 is SGDLS, CDR2 YYNGEE, per germline. V was cut by 3 bases and J by 5 bases, with 15 bases left in between. The CDR3 totals 15 residues. The CDR3 sequence is CASSETPGVDNEQFF. CDR3 DNA: TGTGCCAGCAGCGAAACCCCGGGAGTAGACAATGAGCAGTTCTTC.